Each of the 15 T cell receptor beta chains below was sequenced from the same sample in a study of PD-1 blockade in classical Hodgkin lymphoma. Time point given: cycle 4 day 1 (C4D1), after about 6 weeks of nivolumab. Each and every patient relapsed after autologous stem cell transplantation, and patients got differing brentuximab vedotin exposure. Assay: immunoSEQ multiplex PCR; the TCRdb copy retains only in-frame clones and omits some. Of 41,000 or so clones listed, around 69% were seen once; the top ten hold approximately 2.4%. The material sequenced was peripheral blood mononuclear cells (PBMCs), taken before the fourth cycle of nivolumab. These receptors came from a human donor with classical Hodgkin lymphoma.

This clone was observed a few times. The chain carries TRBV2 and TRBJ2-3; 8 bases are shared with TRBD2. The CDR3 length is 15 residues. Germline values: CDR1 SNHLY, CDR2 FYNNEI. Unmatched junction bases numbered 7, after V lost 2 bases and J lost 6 bases. The CDR3, as DNA: TGTGCCAGCAGTGAAACTAGCGGTCTCCCGGATACGCAGTATTTT. The encoded protein is CASSETSGLPDTQYF.

The rearrangement uses TRBV5-1 and TRBJ1-5; tentatively, D is TRBD1 (5 bases). V lost 4 bases to trimming and J lost 4 bases, with 9 bases between them. The germline CDR1 and CDR2 sequences are SGHRS and YFSETQ. CDR3 length equals 13 residues. In DNA form, the CDR3 reads TGCGCCAGCAGCCCTGAGGGGAATCAGCCCCAGCATTTT. Translation: CASSPEGNQPQHF.

The chain couples TRBV7-2 to TRBJ1-1; D is ambiguous. CDR3 length: 15 amino acids. The germline V and J ends were trimmed by 1 base and 1 base, with 10 bases remaining between them. From germline, CDR1 is SGHTA and CDR2 FQGNSA. The CDR3, as DNA: TGTGCCAGCAGCTTAGACCTGATCACGAACACTGAAGCTTTCTTT. Its translation: CASSLDLITNTEAFF. The entire variable domain, with the rest obtained from reference TRBV7-2 and TRBJ1-1, is as follows: GAGVSQSPSNKVTEKGKDVELRCDPISGHTALYWYRQSLGQGLEFLIYFQGNSAPDKSGLPSDRFSAERTGGSVSTLTIQRTQQEDSAVYLCASSLDLITNTEAFFGQGTRLTVV.

The J gene is TRBJ2-7, the V gene TRBV11-2; TRBD1 might be the D (5 bases). Germline V CDR1 and CDR2: SGHAT, FQNNGV. V was pared by 5 bases and J by 2 bases, with 10 bases between. The CDR3 has 13 residues. The CDR3 sequence: CASSPTGPYEQYF. In DNA, the CDR3 is TGTGCCAGCAGCCCTACAGGACCCTACGAGCAGTACTTC.

This chain joins TRBV7-9 and TRBJ2-4, with no clear D. The V and J ends lost 5 bases and 2 bases respectively, with 10 bases between them. CDR3 length equals 14 residues. Germline assignment: CDR1 SEHNR and CDR2 FQNEAQ (reference sequence). CDR3 sequence: CASSDDVTKNIQYF. CDR3 nucleotides: TGTGCCAGCAGCGACGACGTGACCAAAAACATTCAGTACTTC.

This clone was seen a handful of times. This chain connects TRBV4-3 to TRBJ1-2; tentatively, D is TRBD1 (6 bases). This CDR3 comprises 15 residues. Trimming took 1 base from V and 1 from J, leaving 10 bases between them. Looked up from germline, CDR1 is LGHNA and CDR2 is YSLEER. CDR3 nucleotide sequence: TGCGCCAGCAGCCAAGGGTCAGGGGTTAACTATGGCTACACCTTC. This codes for CASSQGSGVNYGYTF.

The chain employs TRBV15 and TRBJ2-3; TRBD2 matches at 9 bases. The germline gives CDR1 LNHNV, CDR2 YYDKDF (reference sequence). V lost 1 base, J lost 8 bases, and 7 bases stayed unmatched. This CDR3 has 15 residues. CDR3 residues: CATSRAAGGGGTQYF. Here the CDR3 DNA reads TGTGCCACCAGCAGAGCAGCGGGGGGAGGTGGTACGCAGTATTTT.

This clone has a count of ten or more. This rearrangement joins TRBV27 to TRBJ2-7, with 7 nucleotides matching TRBD1. CDR1 is MNHEY, CDR2 SMNVEV, per germline (reference sequence). With 0 bases clipped from V and 0 bases from J, the junction kept 11 bases outside the gene matches. This CDR3 is 18 amino acids long. This chain's CDR3 is CASSLSSPGQVSSYEQYF. CDR3 sequence (DNA): TGTGCCAGCAGTTTATCCTCCCCTGGACAGGTCAGCTCCTACGAGCAGTACTTC.

CDR3 in amino acids: CASSSTGAQETQYF. CDR3 coding DNA: TGTGCCAGCAGCTCGACCGGGGCCCAAGAGACCCAGTACTTC. This chain connects TRBV7-9 to TRBJ2-5; either TRBD1 or TRBD2 may fit D (5 bases each). V shed 4 bases and J shed 1 base, with 10 bases lying between them. The CDR3 is 14 amino acids. CDR1 and CDR2 from the germline V gene are SEHNR and FQNEAQ (reference sequence).

The chain employs TRBV4-1 and TRBJ2-1, with 13 bases identical to TRBD2. The CDR3 length is 17 residues. The V gene end was trimmed by 4 bases and the J gene end by 8 bases; junction bases not matched to a gene: 11. CDR1 and CDR2 (germline): MGHRA, YSYEKL. CDR3: CASSLVPGLAGRDEQFF. The CDR3 nucleotides read TGCGCCAGCAGCCTCGTACCGGGACTAGCGGGGCGGGATGAGCAGTTCTTC.

The chain carries TRBV6-5 and TRBJ2-7; 8 positions agree with TRBD1. Germline trimming cut 6 bases from V and 6 bases from J; bases unmatched to any gene: 7. CDR3 length: 13 residues. CDR1 and CDR2 (germline): MNHEY, SVGAGI. The CDR3 sequence: CASRPQGAGEQYF. As DNA, the CDR3 is TGTGCCAGCAGGCCCCAGGGGGCGGGCGAGCAGTACTTC.

The chain links TRBV6-6 to TRBJ1-2; D is perhaps TRBD1 (5 bases). Trimming took off 6 bases at V and 7 bases at J, with 18 bases between the two ends. CDR3 length equals 14 residues. Germline loops: CDR1 MNHNY, CDR2 SVGAGI (reference sequence). The CDR3 reads CASSRFQGGGGYTF. The CDR3 DNA is TGTGCCAGCAGCCGTTTCCAGGGTGGAGGTGGCTACACCTTC.

Judged by abundance, this clone is medium-sized (0.01 to 0.1%). The chain carries TRBV4-2 and TRBJ1-1; 7 bases are shared with TRBD1. Germline CDR1 and CDR2: LGHNA and YNFKEQ. This CDR3 region has 13 residues. V shed 6 bases, J shed 4 bases, and the junction held 5 bases outside the gene matches. CDR3 sequence (DNA): TGTGCCAGCAGTGACCCAGGGGGCACTGAAGCTTTCTTT. Protein: CASSDPGGTEAFF.

The chain recombines TRBV9 with TRBJ2-1; D possibly corresponds to TRBD2 (6 bases). This CDR3 is built from 19 residues. Trimming took off 0 bases at V and 4 bases at J, with 23 bases between the two ends. Germline V gene lookup returns CDR1 SGDLS and CDR2 YYNGEE. The CDR3 nucleotides are TGTGCCAGCAGCGTAGCTAGGAGGGGACCCCGGGCACCATACAATGAGCAGTTCTTC. Its translation: CASSVARRGPRAPYNEQFF.

V usage is TRBV12-5 and J usage is TRBJ2-1; 12 nucleotides match TRBD2. CDR1 is LGHNT and CDR2 is FRNRAP in the germline V gene. V was clipped by 4 bases and J by 0 bases; unmatched bases: 19. The CDR3 covers 22 residues. The CDR3 loop reads CASGSTPPLLAGGRSSYNEQFF. The CDR3 bases are TGTGCTAGTGGTTCAACACCCCCCCTACTAGCGGGGGGCCGAAGCTCCTACAATGAGCAGTTCTTC.